The present T cell receptor (beta chain) was sequenced within a study of spatial heterogeneity in lung cancer. Points from the study as a whole: Ubiquitous expanded tumor TCRs surfaced in blood more at resection than they did at follow-up.

This clonotype was observed at least ten times. Its antigen is unidentified. Germline lookup yields CDR1 SGHNT and CDR2 YYREEE (reference sequence). The CDR3 sequence is 15 residues long. Trimming removed 0 bases at V and 0 bases at J, with 9 bases between. Every TCR cDNA molecule bore its own unique molecular identifier. Each CDR3 protein gets one entry after TCRdb re-called the 5' RACE reads with MiXCR. Seen here are about 38,000 distinct CDR3 sequences, 6.5% to 9% observed once, and the top ten hold 25% to 35%. Indicated time point: sample taken at primary tumor resection. Whole RNA, isolated from tumor, nontumor lung or frozen PBMC, was sequenced without prior sorting. The roughly 79 donors had untreated early-stage non-small cell lung cancer.

This TCR was sampled from a male donor with early-stage non-small cell lung cancer. The chain is built from TRBV5-4 and TRBJ1-2; maybe TRBD1 (5 bases). This specimen consisted of PBMCs, obtained at surgery. DNA for the CDR3: TGTGCCAGCAGCTTGGGGACACTCTCTAACTATGGCTACACCTTC. Protein sequence: CASSLGTLSNYGYTF.